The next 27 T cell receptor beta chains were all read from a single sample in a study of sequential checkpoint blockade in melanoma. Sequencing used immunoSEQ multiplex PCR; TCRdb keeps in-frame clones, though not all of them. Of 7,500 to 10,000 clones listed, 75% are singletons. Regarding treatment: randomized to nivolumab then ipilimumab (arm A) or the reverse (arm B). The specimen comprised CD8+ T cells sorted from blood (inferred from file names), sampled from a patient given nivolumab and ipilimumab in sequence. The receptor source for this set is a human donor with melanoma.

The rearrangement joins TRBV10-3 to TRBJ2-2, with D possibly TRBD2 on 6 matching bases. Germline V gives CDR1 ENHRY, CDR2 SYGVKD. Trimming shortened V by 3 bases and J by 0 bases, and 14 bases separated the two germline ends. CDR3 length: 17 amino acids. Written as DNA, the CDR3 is TGTGCCATCAGTGATCGGTCCGGGACTCCGAACACCGGGGAGCTGTTTTTT. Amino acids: CAISDRSGTPNTGELFF.

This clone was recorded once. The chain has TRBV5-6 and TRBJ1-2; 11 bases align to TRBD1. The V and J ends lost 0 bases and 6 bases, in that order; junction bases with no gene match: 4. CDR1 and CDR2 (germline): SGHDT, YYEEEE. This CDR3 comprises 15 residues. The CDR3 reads CASSLDGQGANGYTF. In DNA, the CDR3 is TGTGCCAGCAGCTTGGACGGACAGGGGGCGAATGGCTACACCTTC.

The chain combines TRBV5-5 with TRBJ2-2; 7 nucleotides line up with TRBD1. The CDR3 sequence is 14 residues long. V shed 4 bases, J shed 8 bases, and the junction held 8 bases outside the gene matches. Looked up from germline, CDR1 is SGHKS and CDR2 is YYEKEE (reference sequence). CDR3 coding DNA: TGTGCCAGCAGCGGGGCGGACAGGTCGGGGGAGCTGTTTTTT. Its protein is CASSGADRSGELFF.

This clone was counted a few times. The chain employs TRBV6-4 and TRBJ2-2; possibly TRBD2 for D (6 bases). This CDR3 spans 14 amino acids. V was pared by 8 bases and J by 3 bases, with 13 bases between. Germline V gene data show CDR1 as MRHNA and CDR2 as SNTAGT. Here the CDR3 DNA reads TGTGCCAGCTCGGGGGAGGAGGACACCGGGGAGCTGTTTTTT. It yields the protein CASSGEEDTGELFF.

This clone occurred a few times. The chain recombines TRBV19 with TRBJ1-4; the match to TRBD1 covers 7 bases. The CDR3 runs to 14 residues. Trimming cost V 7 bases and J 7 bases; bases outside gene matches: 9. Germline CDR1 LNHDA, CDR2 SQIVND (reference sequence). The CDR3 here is CASTYRGRVEKLFF. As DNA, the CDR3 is TGTGCCAGTACTTACAGGGGAAGAGTTGAAAAACTGTTTTTT.

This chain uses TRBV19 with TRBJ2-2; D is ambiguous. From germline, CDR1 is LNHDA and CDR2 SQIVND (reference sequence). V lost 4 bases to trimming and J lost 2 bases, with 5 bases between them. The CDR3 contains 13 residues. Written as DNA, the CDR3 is TGTGCCAGTAGTACTATAAACACCGGGGAGCTGTTTTTT. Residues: CASSTINTGELFF.

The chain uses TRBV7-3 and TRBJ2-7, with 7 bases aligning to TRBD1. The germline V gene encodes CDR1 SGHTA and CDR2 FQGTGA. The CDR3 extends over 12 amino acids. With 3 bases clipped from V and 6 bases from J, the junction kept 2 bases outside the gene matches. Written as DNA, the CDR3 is TGTGCCAGCAGCTTGACAGGGCCCGAGCAGTACTTC. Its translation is CASSLTGPEQYF.

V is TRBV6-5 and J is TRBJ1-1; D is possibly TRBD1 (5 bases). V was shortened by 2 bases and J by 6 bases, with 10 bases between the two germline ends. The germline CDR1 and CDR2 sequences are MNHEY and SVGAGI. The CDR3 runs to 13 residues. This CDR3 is CASSYGGDAEAFF. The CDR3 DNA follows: TGTGCCAGCAGTTACGGAGGGGACGCTGAAGCTTTCTTT.

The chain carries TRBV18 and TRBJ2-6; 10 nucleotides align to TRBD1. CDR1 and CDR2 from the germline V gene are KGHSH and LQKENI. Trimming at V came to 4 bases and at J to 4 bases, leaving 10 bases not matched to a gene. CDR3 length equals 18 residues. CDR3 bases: TGTGCCAGCTCACGCCCCGGGACAGGGGCGGAAGGGGCCAACGTCCTGACTTTC. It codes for CASSRPGTGAEGANVLTF.

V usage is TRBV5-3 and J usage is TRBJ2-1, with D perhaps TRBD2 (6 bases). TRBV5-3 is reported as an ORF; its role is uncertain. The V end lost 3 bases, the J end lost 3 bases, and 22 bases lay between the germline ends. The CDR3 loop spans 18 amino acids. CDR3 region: CARSSLPSRGSIYNEQFF. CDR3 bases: TGTGCCAGAAGCTCTCTCCCCTCTCGGGGGAGTATCTACAATGAGCAGTTCTTC.

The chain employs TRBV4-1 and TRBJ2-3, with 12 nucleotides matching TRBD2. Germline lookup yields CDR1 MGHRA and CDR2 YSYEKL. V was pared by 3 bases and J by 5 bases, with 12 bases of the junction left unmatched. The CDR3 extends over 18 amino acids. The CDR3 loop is CASSHHRTSGVKGDTQYF. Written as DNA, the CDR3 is TGCGCCAGCAGCCACCACCGGACTAGCGGGGTTAAAGGAGATACGCAGTATTTT.

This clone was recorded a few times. The CDR3 protein is CASSRATGSNQPQHF. The CDR3 DNA reads as TGCGCCAGCAGCCGAGCGACAGGGAGTAATCAGCCCCAGCATTTT. The chain uses TRBV4-1 and TRBJ1-5; TRBD1 agrees at 7 bases. V lost 4 bases to trimming and J lost 4 bases; unmatched junction nucleotides: 7. Germline V gene data show CDR1 as MGHRA and CDR2 as YSYEKL. This CDR3 spans 15 amino acids.

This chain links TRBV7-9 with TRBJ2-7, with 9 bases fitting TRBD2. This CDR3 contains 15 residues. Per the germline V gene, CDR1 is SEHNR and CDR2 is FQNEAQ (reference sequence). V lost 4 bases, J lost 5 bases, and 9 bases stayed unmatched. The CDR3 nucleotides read TGTGCCAGCAGCTGGTTTAGCGGGAGCTCAAACGAGCAGTACTTC. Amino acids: CASSWFSGSSNEQYF.

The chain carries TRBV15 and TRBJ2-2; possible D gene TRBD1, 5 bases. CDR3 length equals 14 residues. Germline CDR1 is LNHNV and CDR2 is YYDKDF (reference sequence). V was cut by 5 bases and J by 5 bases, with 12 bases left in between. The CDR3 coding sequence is TGTGCCACCAGCCAAGGGGTGCAAACCGGGGAGCTGTTTTTT. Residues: CATSQGVQTGELFF.

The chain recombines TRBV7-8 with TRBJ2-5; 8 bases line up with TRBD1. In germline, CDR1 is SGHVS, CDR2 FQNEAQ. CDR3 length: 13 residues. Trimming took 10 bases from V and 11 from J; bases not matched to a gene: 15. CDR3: CAILLQGAGEQYF. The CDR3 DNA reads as TGTGCCATCCTACTCCAGGGGGCAGGGGAGCAGTACTTC.

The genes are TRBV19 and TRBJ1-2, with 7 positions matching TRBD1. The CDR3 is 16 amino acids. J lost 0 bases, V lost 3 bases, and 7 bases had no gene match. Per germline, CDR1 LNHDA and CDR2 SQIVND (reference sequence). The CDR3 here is CASSIGTAAANYGYTF. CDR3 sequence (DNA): TGTGCCAGTAGTATTGGGACAGCCGCGGCTAACTATGGCTACACCTTC.

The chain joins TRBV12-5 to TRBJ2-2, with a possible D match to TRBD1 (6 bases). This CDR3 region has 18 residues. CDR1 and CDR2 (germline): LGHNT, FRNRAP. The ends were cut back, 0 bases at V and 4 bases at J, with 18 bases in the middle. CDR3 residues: CASGLVRVRTESTGELFF. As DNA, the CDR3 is TGTGCTAGTGGTTTGGTACGGGTGAGGACAGAGTCCACCGGGGAGCTGTTTTTT.

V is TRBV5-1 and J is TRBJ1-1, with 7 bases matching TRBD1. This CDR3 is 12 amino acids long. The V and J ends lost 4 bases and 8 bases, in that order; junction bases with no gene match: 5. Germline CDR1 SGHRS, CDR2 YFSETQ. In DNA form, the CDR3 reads TGCGCCAGCAGCCCAGAGACAGGGGAAGCTTTCTTT. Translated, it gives CASSPETGEAFF.

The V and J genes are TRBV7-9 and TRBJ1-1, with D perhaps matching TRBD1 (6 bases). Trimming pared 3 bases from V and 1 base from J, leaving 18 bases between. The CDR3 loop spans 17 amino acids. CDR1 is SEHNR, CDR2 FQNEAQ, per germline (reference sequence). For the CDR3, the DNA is TGTGCCAGCAGCTTGTCAGGGGATTTTTACAGGAACACTGAAGCTTTCTTT. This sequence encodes CASSLSGDFYRNTEAFF.

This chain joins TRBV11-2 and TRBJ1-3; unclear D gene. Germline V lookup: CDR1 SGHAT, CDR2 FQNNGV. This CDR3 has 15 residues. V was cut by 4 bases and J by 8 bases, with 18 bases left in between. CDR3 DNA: TGTGCCAGCAGCTCAGAGGACGGGATCTGGGACACCATATATTTT. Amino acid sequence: CASSSEDGIWDTIYF.

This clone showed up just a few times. CDR3 amino acids: CASSLVTSGGGTDTQYF. CDR3 in DNA: TGTGCCAGCAGCTTAGTTACTAGCGGGGGGGGCACAGATACGCAGTATTTT. V gene TRBV7-9 combines with J gene TRBJ2-3; 13 nucleotides agree with TRBD2. CDR1 and CDR2 from the germline V gene are SEHNR and FQNEAQ (reference sequence). V dropped 1 base and J dropped 1; count of bases not matched to a gene: 2. This CDR3 is 17 amino acids long. The full variable domain, its missing parts supplied by reference TRBV7-9 and TRBJ2-3, is DTGVSQNPRHKITKRGQNVTFRCDPISEHNRLYWYRQTLGQGPEFLTYFQNEAQLEKSRLLSDRFSAERPKGSFSTLEIQRTEQGDSAMYLCASSLVTSGGGTDTQYFGPGTRLTVL.

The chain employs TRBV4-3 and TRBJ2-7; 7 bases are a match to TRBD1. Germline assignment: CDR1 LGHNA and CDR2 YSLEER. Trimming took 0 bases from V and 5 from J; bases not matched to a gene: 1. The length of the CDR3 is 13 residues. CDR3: CASSQDRGNEQYF. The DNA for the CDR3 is TGCGCCAGCAGCCAAGACAGGGGGAACGAGCAGTACTTC.

The CDR3 reads CASSQSGTGGEKLFF. CDR3 bases: TGCGCCAGCAGCCAATCTGGGACAGGGGGAGAAAAACTGTTTTTT. The chain uses TRBV4-3 and TRBJ1-4; 11 nucleotides line up with TRBD1. This CDR3 is built from 15 residues. The V gene end was trimmed by 2 bases and the J gene end by 8 bases; junction bases not matched to a gene: 4. Germline CDR1 reads LGHNA; CDR2 reads YSLEER.

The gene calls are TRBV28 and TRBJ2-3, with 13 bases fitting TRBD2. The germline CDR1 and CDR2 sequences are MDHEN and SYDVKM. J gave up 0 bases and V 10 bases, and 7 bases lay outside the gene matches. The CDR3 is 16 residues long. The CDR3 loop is CATRGLAGRSTDTQYF. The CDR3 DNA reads TGTGCCACGAGGGGACTAGCGGGGCGAAGCACAGATACGCAGTATTTT.

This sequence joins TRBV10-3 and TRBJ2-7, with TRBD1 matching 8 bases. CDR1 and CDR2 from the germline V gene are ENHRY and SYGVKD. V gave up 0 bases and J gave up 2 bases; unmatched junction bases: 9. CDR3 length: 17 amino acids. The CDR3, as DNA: TGTGCCATCAGTGAGTCACAGGGGGAGTTCGGGACCTACGAGCAGTACTTC. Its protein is CAISESQGEFGTYEQYF.

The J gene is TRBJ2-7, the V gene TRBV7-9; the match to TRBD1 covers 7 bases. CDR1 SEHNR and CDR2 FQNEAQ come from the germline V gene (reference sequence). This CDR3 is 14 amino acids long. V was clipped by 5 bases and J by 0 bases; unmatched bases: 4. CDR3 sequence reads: CASSPTGASYEQYF. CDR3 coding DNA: TGTGCCAGCAGCCCAACAGGGGCCTCCTACGAGCAGTACTTC.

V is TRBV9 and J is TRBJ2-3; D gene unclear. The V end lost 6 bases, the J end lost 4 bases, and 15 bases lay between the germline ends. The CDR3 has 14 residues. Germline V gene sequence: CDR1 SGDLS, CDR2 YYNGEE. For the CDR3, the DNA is TGTGCCAGCACCATCGGTTTTAGTTCAGATACGCAGTATTTT. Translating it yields CASTIGFSSDTQYF.